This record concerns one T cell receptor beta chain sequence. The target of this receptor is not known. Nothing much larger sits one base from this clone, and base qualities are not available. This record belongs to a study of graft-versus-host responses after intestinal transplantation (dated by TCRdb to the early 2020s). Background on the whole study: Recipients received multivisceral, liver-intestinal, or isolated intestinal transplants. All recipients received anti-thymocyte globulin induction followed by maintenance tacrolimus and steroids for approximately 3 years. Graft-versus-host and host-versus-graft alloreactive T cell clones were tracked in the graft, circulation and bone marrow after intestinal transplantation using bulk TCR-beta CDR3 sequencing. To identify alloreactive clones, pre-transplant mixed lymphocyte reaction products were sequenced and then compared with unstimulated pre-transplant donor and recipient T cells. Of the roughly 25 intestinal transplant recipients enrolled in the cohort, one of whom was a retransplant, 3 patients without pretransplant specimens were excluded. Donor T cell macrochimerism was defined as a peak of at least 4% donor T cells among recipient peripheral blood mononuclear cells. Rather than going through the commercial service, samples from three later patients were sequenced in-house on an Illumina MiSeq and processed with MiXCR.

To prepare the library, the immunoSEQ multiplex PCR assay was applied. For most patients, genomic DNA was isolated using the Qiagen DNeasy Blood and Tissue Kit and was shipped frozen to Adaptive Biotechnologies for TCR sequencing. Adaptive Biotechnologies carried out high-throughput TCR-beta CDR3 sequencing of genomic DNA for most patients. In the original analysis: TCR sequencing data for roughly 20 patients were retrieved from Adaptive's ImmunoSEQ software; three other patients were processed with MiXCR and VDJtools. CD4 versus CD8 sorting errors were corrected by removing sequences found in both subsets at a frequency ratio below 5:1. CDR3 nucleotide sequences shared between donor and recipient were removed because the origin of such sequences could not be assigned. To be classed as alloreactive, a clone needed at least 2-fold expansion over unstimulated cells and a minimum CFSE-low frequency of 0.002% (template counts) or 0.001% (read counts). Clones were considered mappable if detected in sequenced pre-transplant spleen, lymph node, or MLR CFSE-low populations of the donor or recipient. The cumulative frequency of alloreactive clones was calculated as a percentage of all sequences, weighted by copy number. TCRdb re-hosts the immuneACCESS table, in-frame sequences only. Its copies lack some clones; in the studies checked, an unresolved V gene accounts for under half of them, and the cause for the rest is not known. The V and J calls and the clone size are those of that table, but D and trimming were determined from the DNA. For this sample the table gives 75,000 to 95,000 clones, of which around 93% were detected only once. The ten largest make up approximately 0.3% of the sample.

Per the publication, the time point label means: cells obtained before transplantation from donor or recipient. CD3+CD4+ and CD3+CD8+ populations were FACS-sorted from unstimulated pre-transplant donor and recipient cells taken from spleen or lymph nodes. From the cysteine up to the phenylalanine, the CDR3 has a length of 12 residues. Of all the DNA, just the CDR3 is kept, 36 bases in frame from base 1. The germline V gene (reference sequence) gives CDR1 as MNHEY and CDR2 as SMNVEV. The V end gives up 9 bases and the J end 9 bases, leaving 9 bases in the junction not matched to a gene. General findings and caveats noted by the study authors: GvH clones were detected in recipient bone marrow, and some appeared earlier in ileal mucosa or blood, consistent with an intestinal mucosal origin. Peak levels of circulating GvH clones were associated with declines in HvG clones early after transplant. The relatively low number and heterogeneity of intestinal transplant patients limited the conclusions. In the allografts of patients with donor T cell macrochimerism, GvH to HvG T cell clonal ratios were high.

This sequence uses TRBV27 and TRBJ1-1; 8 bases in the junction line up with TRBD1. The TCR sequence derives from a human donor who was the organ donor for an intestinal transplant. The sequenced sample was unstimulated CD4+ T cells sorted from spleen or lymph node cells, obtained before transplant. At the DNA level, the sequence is TGTGCCAGTGTAGGGACAGGTCATAAAGCTTTCTTT. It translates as CASVGTGHKAFF.